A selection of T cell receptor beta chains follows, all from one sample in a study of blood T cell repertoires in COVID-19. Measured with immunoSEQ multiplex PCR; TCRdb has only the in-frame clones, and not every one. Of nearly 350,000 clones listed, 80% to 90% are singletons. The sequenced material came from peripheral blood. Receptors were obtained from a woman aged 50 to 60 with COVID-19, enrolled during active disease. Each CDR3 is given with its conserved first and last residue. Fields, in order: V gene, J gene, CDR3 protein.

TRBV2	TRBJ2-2	CASSDFLAGGPGELFF
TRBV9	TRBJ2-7	CASSVGVAANYEQYF
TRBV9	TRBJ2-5	CASSVGLAGGIETQYF
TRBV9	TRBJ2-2	CASSVAGGELFF
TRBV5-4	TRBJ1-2	CASSSGRGNYGYTF
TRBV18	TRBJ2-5	CASSPIQSLTLQETQYF
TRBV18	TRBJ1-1	CASSPQKDSFGAFF
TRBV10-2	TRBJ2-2	CASSPAGRRSGELFF
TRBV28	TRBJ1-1	CASSEGVYTEAFF
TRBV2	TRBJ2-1	CASIPGLEGQFF
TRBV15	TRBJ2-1	CATSRGGAGGNEQFF
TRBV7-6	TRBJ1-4	CASSRTPGGGEKLFF
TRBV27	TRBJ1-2	CASSPSGQGRWGYTF
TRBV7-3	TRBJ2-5	CASSFSGGETQYF
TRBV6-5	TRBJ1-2	CASGDRGLVGGYTF
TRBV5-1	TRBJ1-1	CASTPTGLMNTEAFF
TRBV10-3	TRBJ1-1	CAISEFSLNTEAFF
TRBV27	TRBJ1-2	CASSLSSGSYGYTF
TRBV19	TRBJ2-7	CASSIGISYEQYF
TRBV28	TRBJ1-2	CASSTSGPHYGYTF
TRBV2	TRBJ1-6	CATDRDYNSPLHF
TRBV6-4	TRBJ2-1	CASSVGRSYNEQFF
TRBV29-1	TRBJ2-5	CSVTGAGQETQYF
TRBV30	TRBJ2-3	CAWRATSGRKHGTDTQYF
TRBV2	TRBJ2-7	CASIALRTGEQYF
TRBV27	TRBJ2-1	CASSSGTSLGNEQFF
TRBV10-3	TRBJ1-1	CAIGDRGKMNTEAFF
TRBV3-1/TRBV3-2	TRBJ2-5	CASSPGTRTLTQYF
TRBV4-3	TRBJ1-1	CASSSRQGTEAFF
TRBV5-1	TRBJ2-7	CASSLGSSGTSYEQYF
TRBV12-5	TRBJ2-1	CASGYTLSGNSYNEQFF
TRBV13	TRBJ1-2	CASSPPLSWGGSGYYTF
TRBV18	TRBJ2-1	CASSRTSEYNEQFF
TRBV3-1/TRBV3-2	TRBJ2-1	CASSRLHNEQFF
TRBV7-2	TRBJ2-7	CASSPSGLPSYEQYF
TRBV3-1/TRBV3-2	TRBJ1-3	CASSPKRGQGAYSGNTIYF
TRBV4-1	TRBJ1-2	CASSQAQGLGYGYTF
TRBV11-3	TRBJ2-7	CASSPGQGSYEQYF
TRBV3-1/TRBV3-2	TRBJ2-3	CASSQGAGEHTDTQYF
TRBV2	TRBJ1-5	CASSEATDSLRNQPQHF
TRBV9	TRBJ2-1	CASSSGTSGDNEQFF
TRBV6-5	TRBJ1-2	CASSPHRGPYGYTF
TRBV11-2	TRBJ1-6	CASSLALTRNNSPLHF
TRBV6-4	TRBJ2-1	CARSSGSSYNEQFF
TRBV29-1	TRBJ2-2	CSVERPGLINTGELFF
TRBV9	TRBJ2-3	CASSVVTASTDTQYF
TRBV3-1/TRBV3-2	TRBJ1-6	CASSQGRQQNSPLHF